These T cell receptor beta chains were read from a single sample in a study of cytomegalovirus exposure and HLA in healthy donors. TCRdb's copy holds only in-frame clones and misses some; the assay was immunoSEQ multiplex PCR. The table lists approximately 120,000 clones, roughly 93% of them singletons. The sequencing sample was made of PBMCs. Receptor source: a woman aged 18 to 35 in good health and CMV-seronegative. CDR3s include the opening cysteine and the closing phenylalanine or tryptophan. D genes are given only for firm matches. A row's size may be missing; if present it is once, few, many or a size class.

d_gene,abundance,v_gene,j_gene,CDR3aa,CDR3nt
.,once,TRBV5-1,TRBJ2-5,CASSLEQLMGETQYF,TGCGCCAGCAGCTTGGAACAGTTGATGGGAGAGACCCAGTACTTC
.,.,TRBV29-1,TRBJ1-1,CSVVQGAPQNTEAFF,TGCAGCGTTGTACAGGGTGCCCCCCAGAACACTGAAGCTTTCTTT
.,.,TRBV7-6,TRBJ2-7,CASSRQRAGQPDEQYF,TGTGCCAGCAGCCGACAAAGAGCTGGACAGCCGGACGAGCAGTACTTC
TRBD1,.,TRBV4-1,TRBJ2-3,CASSHVRDRTPDTQYF,TGCGCCAGCAGCCACGTCCGGGACAGGACCCCAGATACGCAGTATTTT
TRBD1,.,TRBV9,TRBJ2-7,CASTPTGTASYEQYF,TGTGCCAGCACCCCAACCGGGACAGCCTCCTACGAGCAGTACTTC
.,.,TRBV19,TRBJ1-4,CASGTRRTTNEKLFF,TGTGCCAGTGGGACTCGACGGACAACTAATGAAAAACTGTTTTTT
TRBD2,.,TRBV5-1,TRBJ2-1,CASSSPSGNNEQFF,TGCGCCAGCAGCTCCCCTAGCGGAAACAATGAGCAGTTCTTC
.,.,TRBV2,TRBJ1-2,CASSSSNYGYTF,TGTGCCAGCAGTTCATCTAACTATGGCTACACCTTC
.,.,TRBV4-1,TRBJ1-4,CASSQDRPRTNEKLFF,TGCGCCAGCAGCCAGGACAGACCCCGAACTAATGAAAAACTGTTTTTT
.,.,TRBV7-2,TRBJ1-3,CASSLARVGYSGNTIYF,TGTGCCAGCAGCTTAGCCCGGGTCGGGTACTCTGGAAACACCATATATTTT
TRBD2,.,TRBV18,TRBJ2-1,CASSPPSGGAKNEQFF,TGTGCCAGCTCACCCCCTAGCGGGGGGGCAAAAAATGAGCAGTTCTTC
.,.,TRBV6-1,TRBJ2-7,CASSDRGQNYEQYF,TGTGCCAGCAGTGATAGAGGACAAAACTACGAGCAGTACTTC
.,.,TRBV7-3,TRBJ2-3,CASSENTDTQYF,TGTGCCAGCAGCGAGAACACAGATACGCAGTATTTT
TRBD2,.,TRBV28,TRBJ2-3,CASSPPTSGTSTDTQYF,TGTGCCAGCAGTCCGCCGACTAGCGGGACTAGCACAGATACGCAGTATTTT
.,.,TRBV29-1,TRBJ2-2,CSVIGGPSTGELFF,TGCAGCGTTATCGGGGGGCCTAGCACCGGGGAGCTGTTTTTT
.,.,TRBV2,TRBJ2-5,CASSEHLSGLQETQYF,TGTGCCAGCAGTGAGCACTTGAGCGGGTTGCAAGAGACCCAGTACTTC
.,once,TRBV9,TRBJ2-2,CASSPRTLVLPTYTGELFF,TGTGCCAGCAGCCCTCGAACCCTAGTTTTACCCACATACACCGGGGAGCTGTTTTTT
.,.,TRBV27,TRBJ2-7,CASSLRGYALDEQYF,TGTGCCAGCAGTTTACGGGGTTACGCTCTGGACGAGCAGTACTTC
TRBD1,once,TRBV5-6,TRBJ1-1,CASSFAGTGVGTEAFF,TGTGCCAGCAGCTTTGCCGGGACAGGGGTAGGAACTGAAGCTTTCTTT
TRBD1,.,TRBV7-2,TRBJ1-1,CASSLEPGGMAFF,TGTGCCAGCAGCTTAGAGCCAGGGGGCATGGCTTTCTTT
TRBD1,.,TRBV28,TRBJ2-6,CASRFRDRGSGANVLTF,TGTGCCAGCAGATTTCGGGACAGGGGCTCTGGGGCCAACGTCCTGACTTTC
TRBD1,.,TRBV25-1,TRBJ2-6,CASSDGRQGRNVLTF,TGTGCCAGCAGTGACGGCCGACAGGGGAGGAACGTCCTGACTTTC
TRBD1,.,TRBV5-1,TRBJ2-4,CASSVDRVHIQYF,TGCGCCAGCAGCGTGGACAGGGTACACATTCAGTACTTC
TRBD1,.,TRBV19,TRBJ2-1,CASSNFPARDSINEQFF,TGTGCCAGTAGTAACTTCCCCGCCCGGGACAGCATCAATGAGCAGTTCTTC
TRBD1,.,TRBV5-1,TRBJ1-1,CASSLISGTGKGTEAFF,TGCGCCAGCAGCTTAATCTCTGGGACAGGTAAAGGAACTGAAGCTTTCTTT
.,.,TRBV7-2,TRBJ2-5,CASSLGFPGETQYF,TGTGCCAGCAGCTTAGGATTCCCAGGAGAGACCCAGTACTTC
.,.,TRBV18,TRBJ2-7,CASAPGHNVEQYF,TGTGCCAGCGCTCCAGGTCATAACGTCGAGCAGTACTTC
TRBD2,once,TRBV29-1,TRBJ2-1,CSAHSGFYNEQFF,TGCAGCGCTCATAGCGGGTTCTACAATGAGCAGTTCTTC